These 31 T cell receptor beta chains originate from one sample sequenced in a study of T cell repertoires in cytomegalovirus infection. TCRdb re-called the reads through MiXCR, storing one row per CDR3 protein. The table includes around 770,000 distinct CDR3 sequences, just under 30% detected once. These TCRs' antigens remain unknown. The sequencing used cultured CD8+ T cells from PBMCs, collected from culture after CMV antigen stimulation. The receptors stem from a human donor in good health (CMV status not recorded). Some clones in this sample may be carry-over from other donors' samples.

This chain joins TRBV12-3 or TRBV12-4 and TRBJ1-6; the D gene is possibly TRBD1 (5 bases). The CDR3 has 13 amino acids. Deletions cut 6 bases from V and 7 bases from J, with 10 bases between. This CDR3 is CASRPDRNSPLHF. The DNA of the CDR3 is TGTGCCAGCAGACCAGACAGAAATTCACCCCTCCACTTT.

This clonotype has ten or more counts. V gene TRBV12-3 or TRBV12-4 combines with J gene TRBJ1-1; D is perhaps TRBD1 (6 bases). The CDR3 length is 16 residues. V lost 1 base to trimming and J lost 1 base, with 13 bases between them. CDR3 DNA: TGTGCCAGCAGTTTAGACAGGGTGAGGAGGAACACTGAAGCTTTCTTT. Encoded protein: CASSLDRVRRNTEAFF.

This clonotype was recorded a few times. This chain links TRBV4-1 with TRBJ1-1; D is perhaps TRBD1 (6 bases). The V end was cut by 4 bases, the J end by 5 bases, with 14 bases between. CDR3 size: 14 residues. Germline CDR1 is MGHRA and CDR2 is YSYEKL. CDR3 nucleotide sequence: TGCGCCAGCAGCCCCTCGGCAGGGGAGACTGAAGCTTTCTTT. It is translated as CASSPSAGETEAFF.

The V and J genes are TRBV7-6 and TRBJ2-1, with 10 bases fitting TRBD2. V shed 10 bases, J shed 10 bases, and the junction held 4 bases outside the gene matches. This CDR3 contains 11 residues. Germline V CDR1 and CDR2: SGHVS, FNYEAQ. The CDR3 bases are TGTGCCACTCAGCGGGGGGGGGAGCAGTTCTTC. It codes for CATQRGGEQFF.

The genes are TRBV14 and TRBJ1-1; D is ambiguous. Trimming took off 0 bases at V and 2 bases at J, with 10 bases between the two ends. Germline CDR1 and CDR2: SGHDN and FVKESK. The CDR3 runs to 15 residues. The CDR3 is CASSQDVAGNTEAFF. In DNA, the CDR3 is TGTGCCAGCAGCCAAGACGTGGCCGGAAACACTGAAGCTTTCTTT.

This clonotype was detected many times. The chain employs TRBV7-9 and TRBJ2-5, with 7 bases fitting TRBD1. The J segment lost 2 bases and the V segment lost 4 bases, leaving 4 bases of the junction unmatched. Germline V CDR1 and CDR2: SEHNR, FQNEAQ (reference sequence). This CDR3 has 14 amino acids. CDR3 in DNA: TGTGCCAGCAGCTCTAACAGGGGTCAAGAGACCCAGTACTTC. Amino acids: CASSSNRGQETQYF.

J is TRBJ2-7 and V is TRBV7-9; D could derive from TRBD1 or TRBD2 (5 bases each). Per the germline V gene, CDR1 is SEHNR and CDR2 is FQNEAQ (reference sequence). The germline V and J ends were trimmed by 1 base and 5 bases, with 18 bases remaining between them. The CDR3 is 16 amino acids. The CDR3 is CASSLGQGAGFDEQYV. In DNA, the CDR3 is TGTGCCAGCAGCTTAGGTCAGGGAGCAGGATTTGACGAGCAGTACGTC.

The chain couples TRBV6-1 to TRBJ2-1; 10 bases match TRBD1. This CDR3 has 15 residues. The V and J ends lost 7 bases and 4 bases, in that order; junction bases with no gene match: 7. Germline values: CDR1 MNHNS, CDR2 SASEGT. The DNA for the CDR3 is TGTGCCAGCACTTCGGACAGGGGGTTATACAATGAGCAGTTCTTC. This encodes CASTSDRGLYNEQFF.

The gene calls are TRBV12-5 and TRBJ2-1; D gene unclear. The CDR3 runs 16 residues. CDR1 LGHNT and CDR2 FRNRAP come from the germline V gene. V shed 0 bases and J shed 8 bases, with 17 bases lying between them. The CDR3 loop reads CASGLVEKGIKDEQFF. CDR3 DNA sequence: TGTGCTAGTGGTTTGGTAGAGAAAGGGATCAAGGATGAGCAGTTCTTC. The variable domain in full, completed from reference TRBV12-5 and TRBJ2-1, reads DARVTQTPRHKVTEMGQEVTMRCQPILGHNTVFWYRQTMMQGLELLAYFRNRAPLDDSGMPKDRFSAEMPDATLATLKIQPSEPRDSAVYFCASGLVEKGIKDEQFFGPGTRLTVL.

The V gene is TRBV6-6, the J gene TRBJ1-5; 9 nucleotides align to TRBD1. This CDR3 is 17 amino acids long. V was clipped by 8 bases and J by 0 bases; unmatched bases: 11. Germline lookup yields CDR1 MNHNY and CDR2 SVGAGI (reference sequence). CDR3: CASEGQGLDYSNQPQHF. The CDR3, as DNA: TGTGCCAGCGAGGGACAGGGATTAGACTATAGCAATCAGCCCCAGCATTTT.

This chain uses TRBV4-1 with TRBJ2-1; TRBD2 aligns across 8 bases. Germline V CDR1 and CDR2: MGHRA, YSYEKL. The junction had 11 bases not matched to a gene; V was cut back by 0 bases and J by 7 bases. The CDR3 runs to 17 residues. In nucleotides, the CDR3 is TGCGCCAGCAGCCAAGAAATCGGGGGGGCCCGGGGGAATGAGCAGTTCTTC. Amino acid sequence: CASSQEIGGARGNEQFF.

This clonotype was seen only a few times. The chain joins TRBV28 to TRBJ2-3; 9 bases align to TRBD2. V was clipped by 3 bases and J by 6 bases; unmatched bases: 7. The CDR3 sequence is 15 residues long. The germline V gene has CDR1 MDHEN and CDR2 SYDVKM. CDR3 in amino acids: CASSLSSGSADTQYF. CDR3 DNA sequence: TGTGCCAGCAGTTTGAGTAGCGGGAGCGCTGATACGCAGTATTTT. Filled out from reference TRBV28 and TRBJ2-3, the complete variable domain reads DVKVTQSSRYLVKRTGEKVFLECVQDMDHENMFWYRQDPGLGLRLIYFSYDVKMKEKGDIPEGYSVSREKKERFSLILESASTNQTSMYLCASSLSSGSADTQYFGPGTRLTVL.

This rearrangement joins TRBV27 to TRBJ2-1; possibly TRBD1 for D (5 bases). V lost 8 bases, J lost 2 bases, and 10 bases lay in between. Germline V gene lookup returns CDR1 MNHEY and CDR2 SMNVEV (reference sequence). The CDR3 spans 13 residues. The CDR3 DNA reads TGTGCCAGCTGGACACCAACCTACAATGAGCAGTTCTTC. Encoded protein: CASWTPTYNEQFF.

In its sample, this clonotype was seen a few times. The chain carries TRBV4-1 and TRBJ2-4; weak D call: TRBD1 (5 bases). This CDR3 is built from 13 residues. Germline CDR1 MGHRA, CDR2 YSYEKL. Between the trimmed V and J ends, which lost 0 bases and 8 bases, there was a span of 8 bases. CDR3 in amino acids: CASSQEKGDIQYF. In DNA form, the CDR3 reads TGCGCCAGCAGCCAAGAGAAAGGGGACATTCAGTACTTC.

The gene calls are TRBV4-1 and TRBJ2-2; 10 bases match TRBD1. The germline V gene has CDR1 MGHRA and CDR2 YSYEKL. With V trimmed by 1 base and J by 1 base, 6 bases remained unmatched. This CDR3 contains 18 residues. CDR3 in amino acids: CASSQVGTGVLNTGELFF. For the CDR3, the DNA is TGCGCCAGCAGCCAAGTGGGGACAGGGGTCCTGAACACCGGGGAGCTGTTTTTT.

This clonotype appeared once. The chain employs TRBV2 and TRBJ2-7; D might be TRBD2 (6 bases). The CDR3 is 12 residues long. Trimming removed 10 bases from V and 4 bases from J, with 14 bases in between. Germline V gene data show CDR1 as SNHLY and CDR2 as FYNNEI. CDR3 in amino acids: CATRDSPYEQYF. The CDR3 DNA follows: TGTGCCACCCGGGACTCCCCATACGAGCAGTACTTC.

The rearrangement links TRBV27 to TRBJ1-6, with a tentative D call TRBD1 (5 bases). CDR1 MNHEY and CDR2 SMNVEV come from the germline V gene (reference sequence). The CDR3 runs 15 residues. Trimming took 8 bases from V and 5 from J, leaving 16 bases between them. CDR3 sequence: CASAEAGRNNSPLHF. The DNA of the CDR3 is TGTGCCAGCGCTGAGGCAGGGAGGAATAATTCACCCCTCCACTTT.

The V call is TRBV24-1, the J call TRBJ2-3; weak D call: TRBD2 (6 bases). CDR3 length equals 16 residues. Germline V CDR1 and CDR2: KGHDR, SFDVKD. V was pared by 3 bases and J by 4 bases, with 16 bases between. The CDR3 sequence is CATSDKTSRGADTQYF. The CDR3 DNA reads TGTGCCACCAGTGATAAAACTAGCCGAGGTGCAGATACGCAGTATTTT.

This chain uses TRBV9 with TRBJ1-1; no clear D gene. V was pared by 0 bases and J by 1 base, with 4 bases between. This CDR3 spans 13 amino acids. CDR1 is SGDLS, CDR2 YYNGEE, per germline. The CDR3 sequence: CASSVAGNTEAFF. CDR3 nucleotides: TGTGCCAGCAGCGTAGCTGGGAACACTGAAGCTTTCTTT.

The chain couples TRBV19 to TRBJ1-2, with D perhaps TRBD1 (5 bases). Germline CDR1 is LNHDA and CDR2 is SQIVND (reference sequence). Trimming pared 5 bases from V and 8 bases from J, leaving 12 bases between. The CDR3 runs 12 residues. This CDR3 reads CASSPGNRGYTF. DNA for the CDR3: TGTGCCAGTAGTCCAGGGAATCGGGGCTACACCTTC.

V usage is TRBV6-2 or TRBV6-3 and J usage is TRBJ1-5; D is unresolved. This CDR3 spans 14 amino acids. The ends were cut back, 2 bases at V and 4 bases at J, with 9 bases in the middle. Germline V lookup: CDR1 MNHEY, CDR2 SVGEGT. CDR3 region: CASSYTRVNQPQHF. The CDR3 DNA reads TGTGCCAGCAGTTACACGAGGGTAAATCAGCCCCAGCATTTT.

This clonotype was seen ten or more times. The chain links TRBV12-3 or TRBV12-4 to TRBJ2-6; possible D gene TRBD2, 5 bases. Trimming removed 6 bases from V and 4 bases from J, with 10 bases in between. The CDR3 sequence is 14 residues long. CDR3 DNA sequence: TGTGCCAGCAGCCAATGGGAGGGGGCCAACGTCCTGACTTTC. Encoded protein: CASSQWEGANVLTF.

This rearrangement joins TRBV5-6 to TRBJ2-1, with D maybe TRBD2 (6 bases). The CDR3 runs 15 residues. V dropped 4 bases and J dropped 5 bases, with 16 bases sitting between them. Germline CDR1 reads SGHDT; CDR2 reads YYEEEE. CDR3 amino acids: CASSPRGRGNNEQFF. As DNA, the CDR3 is TGTGCCAGCAGCCCAAGAGGACGGGGGAACAATGAGCAGTTCTTC.

The rearrangement links TRBV20-1 to TRBJ1-1; D might be TRBD1 (6 bases). The CDR3 sequence is 11 residues long. V lost 4 bases and J 8 bases, leaving 11 bases between the germline ends. Germline CDR1 and CDR2: DFQATT and SNEGSKA (reference sequence). CDR3 DNA sequence: TGCAGTGCTACCCGGGGGCCCGAAGCTTTCTTT. Protein: CSATRGPEAFF.

This clonotype was seen a few times. The V call is TRBV7-9, the J call TRBJ2-1, with 8 bases that match TRBD2. The CDR3 covers 17 residues. The germline CDR1 and CDR2 sequences are SEHNR and FQNEAQ (reference sequence). J was trimmed by 12 bases and V by 3 bases; bases with no gene match: 19. CDR3 protein: CASSFWILAEANGAQFF. For the CDR3, the DNA is TGTGCCAGCAGCTTCTGGATACTAGCGGAGGCCAATGGCGCGCAGTTCTTC.

The chain joins TRBV27 to TRBJ2-3, with a weak D call TRBD2 (5 bases). The CDR3 has 15 residues. CDR1 and CDR2 from the germline V gene are MNHEY and SMNVEV (reference sequence). V gave up 0 bases and J gave up 4 bases, with 11 bases separating them. For the CDR3, the DNA is TGTGCCAGCAGTTTATCCCCCCGCGGGTCAGATACGCAGTATTTT. Translation gives CASSLSPRGSDTQYF.

The chain is built from TRBV27 and TRBJ1-4; no definite D call. The germline V and J ends were trimmed by 4 bases and 5 bases, with 11 bases remaining between them. Germline CDR1 and CDR2: MNHEY and SMNVEV (reference sequence). CDR3 length equals 14 residues. The CDR3 coding sequence is TGTGCCAGCAGTTCTCTAGGGTTAAATGAAAAACTGTTTTTT. Its protein is CASSSLGLNEKLFF. The full variable domain, in which reference TRBV27 and TRBJ1-4 provide the parts outside the CDR3, is EAQVTQNPRYLITVTGKKLTVTCSQNMNHEYMSWYRQDPGLGLRQIYYSMNVEVTDKGDVPEGYKVSRKEKRNFPLILESPSPNQTSLYFCASSSLGLNEKLFFGSGTQLSVL.

Only a few counts were recorded for this clonotype. The V gene is TRBV7-9, the J gene TRBJ1-1; no reliable D call. Germline CDR1 is SEHNR and CDR2 is FQNEAQ (reference sequence). The V end was cut by 0 bases, the J end by 4 bases, with 9 bases between. This CDR3 comprises 14 residues. The CDR3 spells CASSLAVFGTEAFF. As DNA, the CDR3 is TGTGCCAGCAGCTTAGCAGTTTTCGGCACTGAAGCTTTCTTT.

V and J are TRBV7-9 and TRBJ2-1; no reliable D call. This CDR3 spans 13 amino acids. V gave up 3 bases and J gave up 10 bases, with 13 bases separating them. Germline-derived CDR1 and CDR2 are SEHNR and FQNEAQ (reference sequence). The CDR3 coding sequence is TGTGCCAGCAGCTTTGGCCCAGAGGACGAGCAGTTCTTC. This sequence encodes CASSFGPEDEQFF.

The table lists this clonotype with a few counts. V gene TRBV6-2 or TRBV6-3 combines with J gene TRBJ2-1; 8 bases map to TRBD2. V trimming: 2 bases; J trimming: 7 bases; junction bases outside the gene matches: 1. Germline lookup yields CDR1 MNHEY and CDR2 SVGEGT. The CDR3 contains 13 residues. For the CDR3, the DNA is TGTGCCAGCAGTTACGGGACTAGGAATGAGCAGTTCTTC. The encoded protein is CASSYGTRNEQFF.

The chain is built from TRBV15 and TRBJ2-5; TRBD1 matches 7 bases. J gave up 1 base and V 2 bases, and 4 bases lay outside the gene matches. The germline CDR1 and CDR2 sequences are LNHNV and YYDKDF (reference sequence). The CDR3 spans 15 residues. The CDR3 bases are TGTGCCACCAGCAGACGTGGGACAGTCCAAGAGACCCAGTACTTC. As protein: CATSRRGTVQETQYF. Complete variable domain (other parts from reference TRBV15 and TRBJ2-5): DAMVIQNPRYQVTQFGKPVTLSCSQTLNHNVMYWYQQKSSQAPKLLFHYYDKDFNNEADTPDNFQSRRPNTSFCFLDIRSPGLGDTAMYLCATSRRGTVQETQYFGPGTRLLVL.